The 12 T cell receptor beta chains in this list originate from one sample, sequenced in a study of T cell responses to AZD1222 COVID-19 vaccine. Sequenced by immunoSEQ multiplex PCR; TCRdb stores in-frame clones only, minus some. The table shows roughly 120,000 clones, with 80% to 90% occurring only once. The sequenced sample was peripheral blood, obtained on day 0 of MenACWY control vaccination. The receptors come from an adult in good health.

The chain carries TRBV9 and TRBJ2-4; the match to TRBD1 covers 7 bases. The germline CDR1 and CDR2 sequences are SGDLS and YYNGEE. The V and J ends lost 4 bases and 6 bases, in that order; junction bases with no gene match: 7. The CDR3 has 14 amino acids. The CDR3 reads CASSSWDRGNIQYF. The CDR3, as DNA: TGTGCCAGCAGCAGCTGGGACAGAGGAAACATTCAGTACTTC.

The chain combines TRBV4-1 with TRBJ2-2; possible D gene TRBD1, 5 bases. CDR1 and CDR2 from the germline V gene are MGHRA and YSYEKL. V dropped 1 base and J dropped 3 bases, with 12 bases sitting between them. CDR3 length: 16 residues. CDR3 sequence (DNA): TGCGCCAGCAGCCAAGCGGTAGGCAGGGACACCGGGGAGCTGTTTTTT. Its protein product is CASSQAVGRDTGELFF.

The chain links TRBV19 to TRBJ1-1; no firm D call. The length of the CDR3 is 14 residues. The V end was cut by 0 bases, the J end by 11 bases, with 16 bases between. The germline gives CDR1 LNHDA, CDR2 SQIVND (reference sequence). The CDR3 DNA reads TGTGCCAGTAGTATAGATCTATCAAGAGGGTTCGCTTTCTTT. This gives the protein CASSIDLSRGFAFF. Filled out from reference TRBV19 and TRBJ1-1, the complete variable domain reads DGGITQSPKYLFRKEGQNVTLSCEQNLNHDAMYWYRQDPGQGLRLIYYSQIVNDFQKGDIAEGYSVSREKKESFPLTVTSAQKNPTAFYLCASSIDLSRGFAFFGQGTRLTVV.

The V gene is TRBV5-1, the J gene TRBJ2-6; D not certain. Germline V gene sequence: CDR1 SGHRS, CDR2 YFSETQ. This CDR3 is 15 amino acids long. Trimming took off 4 bases at V and 0 bases at J, with 8 bases between the two ends. The CDR3, as DNA: TGCGCCAGCAGCCCGATCACCTCTGGGGCCAACGTCCTGACTTTC. Translated, it gives CASSPITSGANVLTF. The variable domain in full, completed from reference TRBV5-1 and TRBJ2-6, reads KAGVTQTPRYLIKTRGQQVTLSCSPISGHRSVSWYQQTPGQGLQFLFEYFSETQRNKGNFPGRFSGRQFSNSRSEMNVSTLELGDSALYLCASSPITSGANVLTFGAGSRLTVL.

The genes are TRBV7-2 and TRBJ1-2; 9 positions match TRBD1. The J segment lost 8 bases and the V segment lost 1 base, leaving 5 bases of the junction unmatched. Germline values: CDR1 SGHTA, CDR2 FQGNSA. The CDR3 spans 14 residues. CDR3 sequence reads: CASSLEGQGRGYTF. In DNA, the CDR3 is TGTGCCAGCAGCTTAGAGGGACAGGGACGGGGCTACACCTTC.

This clone was seen just once. The chain recombines TRBV7-9 with TRBJ1-4; TRBD1 might be the D (5 bases). Trimming shortened V by 5 bases and J by 10 bases, and 17 bases separated the two germline ends. The CDR3 contains 14 residues. The germline V gene encodes CDR1 SEHNR and CDR2 FQNEAQ (reference sequence). The CDR3 region is CASSPTGGVRKLFF. The DNA of the CDR3 is TGTGCCAGCAGCCCGACGGGGGGAGTTCGAAAACTGTTTTTT. Full variable domain (rest looked up from reference TRBV7-9 and TRBJ1-4): DTGVSQNPRHKITKRGQNVTFRCDPISEHNRLYWYRQTLGQGPEFLTYFQNEAQLEKSRLLSDRFSAERPKGSFSTLEIQRTEQGDSAMYLCASSPTGGVRKLFFGSGTQLSVL.

Concerning this clone itself: A read error may produce the germline difference seen at one junction end. This CDR3 reads CASGWGDF. CDR3 in DNA: TGTGCCAGCGGCTGGGGGGATTTT. The rearrangement uses TRBV7-2 and TRBJ2-3, with D perhaps TRBD2 (6 bases). Germline values: CDR1 SGHTA, CDR2 FQGNSA. This CDR3 contains 8 residues.

This CDR3 is CASSQGSGVSRPEQFF. CDR3 DNA sequence: TGTGCCAGCAGCCAAGGGTCAGGCGTTAGCCGGCCTGAGCAGTTCTTC. This sequence joins TRBV3-1 (or the pseudogene TRBV3-2) and TRBJ2-1; D gene unclear. With 1 base removed from V and 9 bases from J, the gap between germline ends came to 19 bases. Per the germline V gene, CDR1 is LGHDT and CDR2 is YNNKEL (reference sequence). This CDR3 has 16 amino acids.

This chain uses TRBV5-4 with TRBJ2-3, with D perhaps TRBD1 (6 bases). V lost 4 bases, J lost 0 bases, and 15 bases lay in between. Germline V gene lookup returns CDR1 SGHNT and CDR2 YYREEE (reference sequence). The length of the CDR3 is 16 residues. CDR3: CASSLRTAPSTDTQYF. DNA for the CDR3: TGTGCCAGCAGCCTTAGGACAGCCCCTAGCACAGATACGCAGTATTTT.

Written as DNA, the CDR3 is TGTGCCAGTCGCCTAATGGGGACAGGCTCTTCCTACGAGCAGTACTTC. Encoded protein: CASRLMGTGSSYEQYF. This chain uses TRBV19 with TRBJ2-7, with TRBD1 matching 8 bases. Germline V CDR1 and CDR2: LNHDA, SQIVND (reference sequence). The CDR3 sequence is 16 residues long. The junction had 13 bases not matched to a gene; V was cut back by 8 bases and J by 1 base.

The genes are TRBV5-8 and TRBJ2-7, with no clear D. The CDR3 totals 12 residues. Trimming took 1 base from V and 6 from J, leaving 8 bases between them. Per the germline V gene, CDR1 is SGHTS and CDR2 is YDEGEE. The CDR3 coding sequence is TGTGCCAGCAGCTTGTCGGAGTTCGAGCAGTACTTC. This codes for CASSLSEFEQYF.

The V call is TRBV7-3, the J call TRBJ2-3; the match to TRBD2 covers 13 bases. V shed 2 bases and J 6 bases; nucleotides not matched to a gene: 5. Germline V gene data show CDR1 as SGHTA and CDR2 as FQGTGA. The CDR3 covers 16 residues. CDR3 in amino acids: CASSLGLAGDSDTQYF. The DNA for the CDR3 is TGTGCCAGCAGCTTAGGACTAGCGGGGGATTCGGATACGCAGTATTTT.